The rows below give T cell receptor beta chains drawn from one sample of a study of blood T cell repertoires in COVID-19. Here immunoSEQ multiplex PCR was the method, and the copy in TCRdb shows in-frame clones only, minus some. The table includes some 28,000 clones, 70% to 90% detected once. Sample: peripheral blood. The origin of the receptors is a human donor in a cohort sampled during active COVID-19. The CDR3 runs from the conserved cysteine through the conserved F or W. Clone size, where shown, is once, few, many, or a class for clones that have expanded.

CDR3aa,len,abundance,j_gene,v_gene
CASRPAGSYEQYF,13,.,TRBJ2-7,TRBV5-5
CASSLGQGVYNEQFF,15,.,TRBJ2-1,TRBV7-9
CASSPPNVGGRVADTQYF,18,.,TRBJ2-3,TRBV18
CASSGRGGSSYNSPLHF,17,.,TRBJ1-6,TRBV2
CASSRLLAGVYEQYF,15,once,TRBJ2-7,TRBV7-6
CSASSTSGSYTYEQYF,16,.,TRBJ2-7,TRBV20-1
CAISELVGGGYTF,13,.,TRBJ1-2,TRBV10-3
CASSARTSGNNEQFF,15,.,TRBJ2-1,TRBV7-9
CASSSQDRGTGNTIYF,16,.,TRBJ1-3,TRBV5-1
CASRQGLAGSEQYF,14,.,TRBJ2-7,TRBV3-1/TRBV3-2
CASSNSNEKLFF,12,.,TRBJ1-4,TRBV12-3/TRBV12-4
CASSPASGGAGETQYF,16,.,TRBJ2-5,TRBV3-1/TRBV3-2
CASSEFLPEAFF,12,.,TRBJ1-1,TRBV6-1
CASSPTGNTGELFF,14,.,TRBJ2-2,TRBV18
CASGAGHDYGYTF,13,.,TRBJ1-2,TRBV12-5
CASTSGAGGGNEQFF,15,.,TRBJ2-1,TRBV6-5
CSVEDPRGSNEKLFF,15,.,TRBJ1-4,TRBV29-1
CASLGQNYNEQFF,13,.,TRBJ2-1,TRBV12-3/TRBV12-4
CASGLLAGGRDIQYF,15,.,TRBJ2-4,TRBV19
CASSPGTSGPSDTQYF,16,.,TRBJ2-3,TRBV7-9
CASSSSGGSYGYTF,14,.,TRBJ1-2,TRBV7-9
CASSLGSGDEQFF,13,.,TRBJ2-1,TRBV12-3/TRBV12-4
CAWSHFGGQSSNQPQHF,17,.,TRBJ1-5,TRBV30
CGGGDRLYEQYF,12,.,TRBJ2-7,TRBV10-1
CASSLTAGADTQYF,14,.,TRBJ2-3,TRBV7-3
CASSLEQGTQNTEAFF,16,.,TRBJ1-1,TRBV11-1
CASSNRGLRTLNTGELFF,18,.,TRBJ2-2,TRBV21-1
CASSQGQGLYEQYF,14,.,TRBJ2-7,TRBV6-5
CASSSSRLAGEGYYNEQFF,19,once,TRBJ2-1,TRBV9
CASSPVVGVNEQFF,14,.,TRBJ2-1,TRBV11-2
CASSPAVGQSSYNEQFF,17,.,TRBJ2-1,TRBV5-4
CASSPSDTEAFF,12,.,TRBJ1-1,TRBV5-1
CASSESPGQSSYEQYF,16,.,TRBJ2-7,TRBV25-1
CASRPTFRSTDTQYF,15,few,TRBJ2-3,TRBV6-5
CASSFGGDTQYF,12,.,TRBJ2-3,TRBV11-3
CASSPNSGTDEQYF,14,.,TRBJ2-7,TRBV5-4
CTSSPRVKGQDYDEQFF,17,.,TRBJ2-1,TRBV1